The 14 T cell receptor beta chains given below trace back to one sample, sequenced in a study of graft-versus-host responses after intestinal transplantation. Sequencing used immunoSEQ multiplex PCR; TCRdb keeps in-frame clones, though not all of them. The sample has about 40,000 clones, roughly nine tenths seen once; the top ten hold 2.3%. Material: PBMCs, obtained around 43 weeks after intestinal transplant. The receptors come from a human patient who received an intestinal transplant, so some T cells may come from the graft donor.

V and J are TRBV19 and TRBJ2-1; D is unresolved. V was pared by 4 bases and J by 0 bases, with 13 bases between. The germline V gene has CDR1 LNHDA and CDR2 SQIVND (reference sequence). This CDR3 spans 16 amino acids. CDR3 region: CASSTKGRSSYNEQFF. DNA of the CDR3: TGTGCCAGTAGTACGAAGGGCAGAAGCTCCTACAATGAGCAGTTCTTC.

J is TRBJ2-5 and V is TRBV6-5, with D possibly being TRBD2 (5 bases). Germline lookup yields CDR1 MNHEY and CDR2 SVGAGI. The CDR3 is made up of 16 amino acids. V was shortened by 4 bases and J by 0 bases, with 15 bases between the two germline ends. In DNA, the CDR3 is TGTGCCAGCAGTTCCCGAGGGAAGTTGGACCAAGAGACCCAGTACTTC. Translated: CASSSRGKLDQETQYF.

The chain has TRBV6-6 and TRBJ2-5, with D perhaps given as TRBD1 or TRBD2 (5 bases each). This CDR3 is built from 14 residues. The ends were cut back, 8 bases at V and 5 bases at J, with 18 bases in the middle. The V gene's germline CDR1 is MNHNY and CDR2 SVGAGI (reference sequence). The CDR3 nucleotides are TGTGCCAGCCGAAAGGGGAGTATGGTGGAGACCCAGTACTTC. Translated: CASRKGSMVETQYF.

The chain employs TRBV5-4 and TRBJ2-5; the match to TRBD2 covers 7 bases. The assigned J gene may be wrong: the sequence end matches TRBJ2-7 better. This CDR3 is built from 14 residues. Germline-derived CDR1 and CDR2 are SGHNT and YYREEE (reference sequence). The CDR3 sequence is CASSLGAGAYEQYF. The CDR3 nucleotides read TGTGCCAGCAGCTTGGGGGCGGGGGCCTACGAGCAGTACTTC.

The chain joins TRBV15 to TRBJ2-1; D possibly corresponds to TRBD2 (5 bases). Germline CDR1 is LNHNV and CDR2 is YYDKDF (reference sequence). Trimming shortened V by 5 bases and J by 4 bases, and 15 bases separated the two germline ends. The CDR3 is made up of 15 amino acids. CDR3 coding DNA: TGTGCCACCAGCGGGGAGCGGAATTTTTACAATGAGCAGTTCTTC. Translating it yields CATSGERNFYNEQFF.

The chain uses TRBV23-1 and TRBJ1-5; D unresolved. TRBV23-1 is reported as an ORF; its role is uncertain. Trimming removed 2 bases from V and 6 bases from J, with 26 bases in between. CDR3 length: 19 amino acids. The CDR3 is CASSQTSAPKGEGCQPQHF. As DNA, the CDR3 is TGCGCCAGCAGTCAAACCTCCGCACCAAAGGGCGAGGGCTGTCAGCCCCAGCATTTT.

The V gene is TRBV29-1, the J gene TRBJ2-5, with D perhaps matching TRBD2 (6 bases). CDR1 is SQVTM, CDR2 ANQGSEA, per germline. The CDR3 loop spans 14 amino acids. The germline V and J ends were trimmed by 3 bases and 5 bases, with 16 bases remaining between them. CDR3 amino acids: CSVEGGARRETQYF. The CDR3 nucleotides are TGCAGCGTTGAGGGGGGAGCGCGGCGGGAGACCCAGTACTTC.

This chain uses TRBV7-9 with TRBJ2-5, with TRBD2 matching over 8 bases. The germline gives CDR1 SEHNR, CDR2 FQNEAQ (reference sequence). The V segment lost 5 bases and the J segment 5 bases; nucleotides outside the gene matches: 10. This CDR3 contains 15 residues. In DNA form, the CDR3 reads TGTGCCAGCAGCCCTGAGACTAGCGTTGGTGAGACCCAGTACTTC. Protein sequence: CASSPETSVGETQYF.

This chain uses TRBV28 with TRBJ2-3, with 9 nucleotides matching TRBD1. The V and J ends lost 5 bases and 3 bases, in that order; junction bases with no gene match: 12. Germline V gene data show CDR1 as MDHEN and CDR2 as SYDVKM. CDR3 length equals 17 residues. The CDR3 here is CASSDRDRAVSTDTQYF. Here the CDR3 DNA reads TGTGCCAGCAGTGACCGGGACAGGGCGGTTAGTACAGATACGCAGTATTTT.

This clone came up a few times. This sequence joins TRBV11-2 and TRBJ2-1, with TRBD2 matching 13 bases. Germline CDR1 is SGHAT and CDR2 is FQNNGV. J gave up 4 bases and V 5 bases, and 8 bases lay outside the gene matches. The CDR3 loop spans 17 amino acids. CDR3 region: CASSPRLAGGSYNEQFF. The CDR3 DNA is TGTGCCAGCAGCCCGAGACTAGCGGGGGGCTCGTACAATGAGCAGTTCTTC.

V usage is TRBV6-1 and J usage is TRBJ2-1, with D maybe TRBD2 (5 bases). The CDR3 is 16 amino acids. Trimming removed 2 bases from V and 1 base from J, with 12 bases in between. Germline V lookup: CDR1 MNHNS, CDR2 SASEGT. CDR3 region: CASSEPASLSYNEQFF. The CDR3 DNA reads as TGTGCCAGCAGTGAACCGGCTAGCCTTTCCTACAATGAGCAGTTCTTC.

The chain uses TRBV9 and TRBJ2-2, with 9 nucleotides matching TRBD1. V lost 4 bases to trimming and J lost 5 bases; unmatched junction nucleotides: 9. The CDR3 loop spans 16 amino acids. The germline gives CDR1 SGDLS, CDR2 YYNGEE. The CDR3 here is CASSTTEDRGTGELFF. In DNA form, the CDR3 reads TGTGCCAGCAGCACAACAGAGGACAGGGGTACCGGGGAGCTGTTTTTT.

The rearrangement uses TRBV6-5 and TRBJ2-5, with TRBD1 identical over 8 bases. Trimming removed 0 bases from V and 4 bases from J; junction bases left unmatched: 4. From germline, CDR1 is MNHEY and CDR2 SVGAGI. The CDR3 contains 15 residues. CDR3 in amino acids: CASSYSTRGRETQYF. In DNA, the CDR3 is TGTGCCAGCAGTTACTCGACCAGGGGGCGAGAGACCCAGTACTTC.

This clone was recorded only once. V is TRBV11-2 and J is TRBJ2-7; D perhaps matches TRBD1 (5 bases). Germline CDR1 SGHAT, CDR2 FQNNGV. The CDR3 totals 14 residues. The V end lost 0 bases, the J end lost 2 bases, and 8 bases lay between the germline ends. Written as DNA, the CDR3 is TGTGCCAGCAGCTTAGAGCAGGGCACCTACGAGCAGTACTTC. Amino acids: CASSLEQGTYEQYF.